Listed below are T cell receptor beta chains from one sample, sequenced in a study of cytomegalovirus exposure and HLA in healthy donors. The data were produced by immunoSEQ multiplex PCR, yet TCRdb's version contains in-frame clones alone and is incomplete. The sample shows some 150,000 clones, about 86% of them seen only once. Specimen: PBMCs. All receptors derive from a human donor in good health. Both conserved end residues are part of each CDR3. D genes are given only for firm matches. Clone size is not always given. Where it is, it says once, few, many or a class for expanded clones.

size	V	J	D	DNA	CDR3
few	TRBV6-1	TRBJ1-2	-	TGTGCCAGCACCGAAAGTGTGTTGCGGGATGGCTACACCTTC	CASTESVLRDGYTF
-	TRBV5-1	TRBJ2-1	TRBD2	TGCGCCAGCAGCTTGGGGACTAGCGGAACCTACAATGAGCAGTTCTTC	CASSLGTSGTYNEQFF
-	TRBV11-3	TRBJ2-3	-	TGTGCCAGCAGCTCGCCCAGGTATAGGGATACGCAGTATTTT	CASSSPRYRDTQYF
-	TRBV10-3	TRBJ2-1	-	TGTGCCATCCGTGCTTCCCCGGTCTACAATGAGCAGTTCTTC	CAIRASPVYNEQFF
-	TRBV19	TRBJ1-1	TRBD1	TGTGCCAGTAGTATGGGGTCTCGACAGGGCCGAGGGAGCACTGAAGCTTTCTTT	CASSMGSRQGRGSTEAFF
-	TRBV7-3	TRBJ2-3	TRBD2	TGTGCCAGCAGCTACGGGGGGAGCACAGATACGCAGTATTTT	CASSYGGSTDTQYF
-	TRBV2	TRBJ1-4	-	TGTGCCAGCAGTGTCGGGCAGGGGAATGAAAAACTGTTTTTT	CASSVGQGNEKLFF
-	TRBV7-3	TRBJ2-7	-	TGTGCCAGCAGCTTAATGACAGGCTACGAGCAGTACTTC	CASSLMTGYEQYF
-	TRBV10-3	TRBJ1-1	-	TGTGCCATCAGTGAGTCTGTTCGGACTTGGGGAACTGAAGCTTTCTTT	CAISESVRTWGTEAFF
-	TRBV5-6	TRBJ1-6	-	TGTGCCAGCAGCTATCAGGGTTCACCCCTCCACTTT	CASSYQGSPLHF
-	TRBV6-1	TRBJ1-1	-	TGTGCCAGCCTAACAGGGTTGGTCACTGAAGCTTTCTTT	CASLTGLVTEAFF
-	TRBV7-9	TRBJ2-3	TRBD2	TGTGCCAGCAGCCAAAGCGGGATAGGGACAGATACGCAGTATTTT	CASSQSGIGTDTQYF
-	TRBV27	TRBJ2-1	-	TGTGCCAGCAGTTTATCGCGGGGCCGCAATGAGCAGTTCTTC	CASSLSRGRNEQFF
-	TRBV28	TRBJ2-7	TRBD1	TGTGCCAGCAGGTTAAACAGGGGCTCCTACGAGCAGTACTTC	CASRLNRGSYEQYF
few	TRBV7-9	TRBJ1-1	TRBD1	TGTGCCAGCAGCCGATATGAGGGGGCCGGTGAAGCTTTCTTT	CASSRYEGAGEAFF
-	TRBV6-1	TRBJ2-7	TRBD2	TGTGCCAGCTGGAATTACGGGAGGGCCCACGAGCAGTACTTC	CASWNYGRAHEQYF
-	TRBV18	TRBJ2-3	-	TGTGCCAGCTCACCTGGACACTGGGCAGATACGCAGTATTTT	CASSPGHWADTQYF
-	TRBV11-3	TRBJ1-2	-	TGTGCCAGCAACCACGGCCGGGGGAACTATGGCTACACCTTC	CASNHGRGNYGYTF
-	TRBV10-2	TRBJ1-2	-	TGCGCCACCCACGGGATTTCCTATGGCTACACCTTC	CATHGISYGYTF
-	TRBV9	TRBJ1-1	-	TGTGCCAGCGCGGTTGGAGGAAACACTGAAGCTTTCTTT	CASAVGGNTEAFF
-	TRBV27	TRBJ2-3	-	TGTGCCAGCAGTTTATTACCCTACGTTGATACGCAGTATTTT	CASSLLPYVDTQYF
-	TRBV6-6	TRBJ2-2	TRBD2	TGTGCCACTTCGACTAGCGGGGCCGGGGAGCTGTTTTTT	CATSTSGAGELFF
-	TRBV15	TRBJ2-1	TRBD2	TGTGCCACCACTAGCGGGAGGGGGGTTGAGCAGTTCTTC	CATTSGRGVEQFF
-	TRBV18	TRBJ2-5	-	TGTGCCAGCTCCCGGACTCTCCAAGAGACCCAGTACTTC	CASSRTLQETQYF
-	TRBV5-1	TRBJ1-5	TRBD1	TGCGCCAGCAGCGAGGGACAGGCGCAAGGTCAGCCCCAGCATTTT	CASSEGQAQGQPQHF
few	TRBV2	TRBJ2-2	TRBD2	TGTGCCAGCACGGGACTAGCGCTCACCGGGGAGCTGTTTTTT	CASTGLALTGELFF
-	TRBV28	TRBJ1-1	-	TGTGCCAGCAGCGAGATAAGATCCATGAACACTGAAGCTTTCTTT	CASSEIRSMNTEAFF
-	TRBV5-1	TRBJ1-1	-	TGCGCCAGCAGCTTCGCGGCAGCGAACACTGAAGCTTTCTTT	CASSFAAANTEAFF
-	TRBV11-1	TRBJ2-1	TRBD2	TGTGCCAGCAGCCAGGCTAGCGGGAGGGCCAATGAGCAGTTCTTC	CASSQASGRANEQFF
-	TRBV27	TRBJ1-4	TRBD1	TGTGCCAGCAGTCTACGACCCTGGGACAGGATAAATGAAAAACTGTTTTTT	CASSLRPWDRINEKLFF
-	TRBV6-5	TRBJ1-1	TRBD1	TGTGCCAGCAGTTCAGGGGGCACTGAAGCTTTCTTT	CASSSGGTEAFF
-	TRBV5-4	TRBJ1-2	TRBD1	TGTGCCAGCAGCTTGAGTCAGGGGGGATACGGCTACACCTTC	CASSLSQGGYGYTF
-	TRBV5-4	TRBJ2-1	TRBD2	TGTGCCAGCAGCATCGCTAGCGGGGGCTCCTACAATGAGCAGTTCTTC	CASSIASGGSYNEQFF
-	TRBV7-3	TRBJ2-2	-	TGTGCCAGCAGCTTTCAGGGTACCCCTCCCGGGGAGCTGTTTTTT	CASSFQGTPPGELFF
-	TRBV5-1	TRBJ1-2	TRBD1	TGCGCCAGCAGGCTGTCAGGGGGCGAGAGTAAGGGTGGCTACACCTTC	CASRLSGGESKGGYTF